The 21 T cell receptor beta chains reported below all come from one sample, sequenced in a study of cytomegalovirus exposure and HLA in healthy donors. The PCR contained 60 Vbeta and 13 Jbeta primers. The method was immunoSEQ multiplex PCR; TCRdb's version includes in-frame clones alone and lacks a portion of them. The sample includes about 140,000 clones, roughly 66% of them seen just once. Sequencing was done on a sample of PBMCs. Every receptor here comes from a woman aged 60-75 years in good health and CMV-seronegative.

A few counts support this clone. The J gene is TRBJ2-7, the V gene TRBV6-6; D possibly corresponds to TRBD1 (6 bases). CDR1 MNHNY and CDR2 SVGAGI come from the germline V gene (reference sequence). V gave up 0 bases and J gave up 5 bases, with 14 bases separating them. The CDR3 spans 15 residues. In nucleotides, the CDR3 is TGTGCCAGCAGTTACTCGAGGGACATTAGGGACGAGCAGTACTTC. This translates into CASSYSRDIRDEQYF.

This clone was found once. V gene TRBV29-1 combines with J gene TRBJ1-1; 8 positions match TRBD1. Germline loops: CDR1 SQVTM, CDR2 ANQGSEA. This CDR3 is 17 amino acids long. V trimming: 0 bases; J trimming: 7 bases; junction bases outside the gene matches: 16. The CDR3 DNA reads TGCAGCGTTGAAGATCGAGGTGCGGCAGGGGGCCCCCTTGAAGCTTTCTTT. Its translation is CSVEDRGAAGGPLEAFF.

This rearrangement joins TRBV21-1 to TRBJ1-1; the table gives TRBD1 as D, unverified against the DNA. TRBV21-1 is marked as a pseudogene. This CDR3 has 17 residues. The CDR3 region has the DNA TGTGCCAGCAGCAGCCAACCGGGACAGGGGGGGAACACTGAAGCTTTCTTT. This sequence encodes CASSSQPGQGGNTEAFF.

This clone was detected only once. The CDR3 reads CASSLAGGGYEQYF. CDR3 nucleotide sequence: TGTGCCAGCAGCTTAGCCGGCGGGGGGTACGAGCAGTACTTC. The V and J genes are TRBV7-2 and TRBJ2-7; 8 bases align to TRBD2. Germline V CDR1 and CDR2: SGHTA, FQGNSA. CDR3 size: 14 residues. The V gene end was trimmed by 0 bases and the J gene end by 4 bases; junction bases not matched to a gene: 2.

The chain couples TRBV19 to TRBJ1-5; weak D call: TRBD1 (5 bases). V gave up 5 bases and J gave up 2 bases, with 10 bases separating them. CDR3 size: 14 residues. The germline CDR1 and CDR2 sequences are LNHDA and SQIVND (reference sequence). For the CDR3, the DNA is TGTGCCAGTAGTTCGACAGCTCGCAATCAGCCCCAGCATTTT. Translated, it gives CASSSTARNQPQHF.

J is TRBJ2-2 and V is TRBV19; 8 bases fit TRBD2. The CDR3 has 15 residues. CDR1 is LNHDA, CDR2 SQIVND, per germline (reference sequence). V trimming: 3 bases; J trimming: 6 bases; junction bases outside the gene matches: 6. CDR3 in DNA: TGTGCCAGTAGTATCTTCGGGAGGGCCGCCGGGGAGCTGTTTTTT. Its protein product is CASSIFGRAAGELFF. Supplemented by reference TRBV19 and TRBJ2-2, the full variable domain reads DGGITQSPKYLFRKEGQNVTLSCEQNLNHDAMYWYRQDPGQGLRLIYYSQIVNDFQKGDIAEGYSVSREKKESFPLTVTSAQKNPTAFYLCASSIFGRAAGELFFGEGSRLTVL.

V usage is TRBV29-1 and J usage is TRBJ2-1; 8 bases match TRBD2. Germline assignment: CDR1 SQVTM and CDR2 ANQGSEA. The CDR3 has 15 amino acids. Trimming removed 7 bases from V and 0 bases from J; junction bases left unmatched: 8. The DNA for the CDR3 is TGCAGCGGACGAGGGCGGGGGGTCTCCTACAATGAGCAGTTCTTC. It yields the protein CSGRGRGVSYNEQFF.

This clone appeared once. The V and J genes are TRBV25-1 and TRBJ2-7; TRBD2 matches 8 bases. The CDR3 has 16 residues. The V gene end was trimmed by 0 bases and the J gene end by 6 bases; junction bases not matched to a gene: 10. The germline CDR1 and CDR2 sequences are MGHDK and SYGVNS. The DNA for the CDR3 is TGTGCCAGCAGTGAATACGGGGCGGGAGGATTTGGCGAGCAGTACTTC. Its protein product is CASSEYGAGGFGEQYF.

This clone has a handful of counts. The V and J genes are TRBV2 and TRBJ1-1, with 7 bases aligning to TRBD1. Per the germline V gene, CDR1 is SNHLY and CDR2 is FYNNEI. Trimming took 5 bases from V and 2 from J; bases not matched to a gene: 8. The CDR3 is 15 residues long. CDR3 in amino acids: CASSKGGQPNTEAFF. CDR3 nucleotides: TGTGCCAGCAGTAAGGGGGGACAGCCAAACACTGAAGCTTTCTTT.

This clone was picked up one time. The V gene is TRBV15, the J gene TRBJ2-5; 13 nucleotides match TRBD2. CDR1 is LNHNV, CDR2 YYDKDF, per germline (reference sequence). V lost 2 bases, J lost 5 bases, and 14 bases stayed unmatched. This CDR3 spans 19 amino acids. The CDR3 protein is CATSRKSSRTSGSTETQYF. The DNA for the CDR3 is TGTGCCACCAGCAGAAAGTCATCAAGGACTAGCGGGAGCACTGAGACCCAGTACTTC.

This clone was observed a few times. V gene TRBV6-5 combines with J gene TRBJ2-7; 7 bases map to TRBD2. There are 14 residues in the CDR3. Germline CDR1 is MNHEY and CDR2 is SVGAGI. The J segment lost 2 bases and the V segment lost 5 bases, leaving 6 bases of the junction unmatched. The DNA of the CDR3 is TGTGCCAGCAGTGGGGGGGACCCGCCCTACGAGCAGTACTTC. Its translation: CASSGGDPPYEQYF.

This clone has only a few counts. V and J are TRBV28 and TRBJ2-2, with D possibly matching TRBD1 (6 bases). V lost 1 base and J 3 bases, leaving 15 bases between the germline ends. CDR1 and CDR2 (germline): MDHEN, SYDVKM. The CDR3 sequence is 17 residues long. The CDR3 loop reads CASSLSRGKTDTGELFF. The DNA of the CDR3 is TGTGCCAGCAGTTTATCTAGGGGGAAAACGGACACCGGGGAGCTGTTTTTT.

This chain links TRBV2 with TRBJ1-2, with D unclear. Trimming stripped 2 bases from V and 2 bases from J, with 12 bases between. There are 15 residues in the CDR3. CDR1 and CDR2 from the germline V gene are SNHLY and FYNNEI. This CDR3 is CASSELLKQNYGYTF. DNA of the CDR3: TGTGCCAGCAGTGAACTGTTGAAACAGAACTATGGCTACACCTTC.

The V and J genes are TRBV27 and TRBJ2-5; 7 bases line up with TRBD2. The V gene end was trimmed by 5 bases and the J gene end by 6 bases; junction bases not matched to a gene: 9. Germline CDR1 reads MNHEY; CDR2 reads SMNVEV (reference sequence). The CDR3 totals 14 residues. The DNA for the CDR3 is TGTGCCAGCAGTAGTAAAACACTAGCGCAGACCCAGTACTTC. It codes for CASSSKTLAQTQYF.

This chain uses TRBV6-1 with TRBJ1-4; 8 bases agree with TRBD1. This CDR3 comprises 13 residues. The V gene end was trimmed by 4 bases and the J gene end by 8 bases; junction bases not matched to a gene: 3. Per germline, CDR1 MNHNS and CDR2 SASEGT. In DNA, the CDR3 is TGTGCCAGCAGTGGACAGGGGAGGGAAAAACTGTTTTTT. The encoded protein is CASSGQGREKLFF.

CDR3 in DNA: TGTGCCAGCAGCAAAGATCCCAGGGGAGTAAACTATGGCTACACCTTC. This codes for CASSKDPRGVNYGYTF. The chain has TRBV21-1 and TRBJ1-2; the table's D call, TRBD1, has no DNA check behind it. TRBV21-1 is noted as a pseudogene. The CDR3 sequence is 16 residues long.

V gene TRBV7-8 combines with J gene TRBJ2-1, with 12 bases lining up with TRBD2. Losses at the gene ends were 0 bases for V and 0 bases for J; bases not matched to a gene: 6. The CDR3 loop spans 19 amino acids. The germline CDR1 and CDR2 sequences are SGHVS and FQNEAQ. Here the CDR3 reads CASSLAVLAGGVSYNEQFF. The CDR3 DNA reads TGTGCCAGCAGCTTAGCGGTACTAGCGGGAGGAGTCTCCTACAATGAGCAGTTCTTC. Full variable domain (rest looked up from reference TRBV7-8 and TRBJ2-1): GAGVSQSPRYKVAKRGQDVALRCDPISGHVSLFWYQQALGQGPEFLTYFQNEAQLDKSGLPSDRFFAERPEGSVSTLKIQRTQQEDSAVYLCASSLAVLAGGVSYNEQFFGPGTRLTVL.

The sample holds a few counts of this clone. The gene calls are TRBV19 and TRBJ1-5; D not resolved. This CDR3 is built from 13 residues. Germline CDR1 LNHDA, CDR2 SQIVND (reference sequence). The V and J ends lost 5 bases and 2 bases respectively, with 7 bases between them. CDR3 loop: CASSYTRNQPQHF. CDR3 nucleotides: TGTGCCAGTAGTTACACACGCAATCAGCCCCAGCATTTT.

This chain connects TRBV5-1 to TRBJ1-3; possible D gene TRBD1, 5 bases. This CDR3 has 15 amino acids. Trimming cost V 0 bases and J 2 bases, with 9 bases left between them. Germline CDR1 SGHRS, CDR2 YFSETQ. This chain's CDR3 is CASSLVAGTGNTIYF. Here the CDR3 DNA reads TGCGCCAGCAGCTTGGTGGCAGGGACTGGAAACACCATATATTTT.

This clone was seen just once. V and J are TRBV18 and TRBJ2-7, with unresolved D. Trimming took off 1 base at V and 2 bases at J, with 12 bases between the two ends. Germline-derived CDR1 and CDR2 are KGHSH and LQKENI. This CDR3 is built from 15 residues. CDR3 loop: CASSPLVASTYEQYF. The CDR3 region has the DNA TGTGCCAGCTCACCACTGGTTGCCTCTACCTACGAGCAGTACTTC.

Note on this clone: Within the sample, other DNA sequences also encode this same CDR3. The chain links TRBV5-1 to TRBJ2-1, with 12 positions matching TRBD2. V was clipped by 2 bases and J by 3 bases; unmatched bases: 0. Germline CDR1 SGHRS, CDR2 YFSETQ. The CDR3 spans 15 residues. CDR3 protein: CASSLLAGGYNEQFF. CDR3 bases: TGCGCCAGCAGCTTACTAGCGGGGGGCTACAATGAGCAGTTCTTC.